Below are 21 T cell receptor beta chains sequenced from a single sample in a study of spatial heterogeneity in lung cancer. This sample's time point: sample taken at primary tumor resection. The input material, whole RNA from tumor, nontumor lung or frozen PBMC, was sequenced unsorted. Via MiXCR, TCRdb re-called the 5' RACE reads, giving one row per CDR3 protein. The data hold about 7,800 distinct CDR3 sequences, with 8.6% observed a single time. This specimen consisted of PBMCs, obtained at surgery. These receptor sequences come from a male donor with early-stage non-small cell lung cancer.

About this clonotype itself: In a library made to pick up alpha chains, this beta chain is a stray read with a size that means little. This chain connects TRBV12-5 to TRBJ1-5; D is perhaps TRBD1 (6 bases). This CDR3 spans 16 amino acids. Germline V gives CDR1 LGHNT, CDR2 FRNRAP. Deletions cut 3 bases from V and 2 bases from J, with 14 bases between. CDR3 protein: CASGFEGGSGNQPQHF. CDR3 nucleotide sequence: TGTGCTAGTGGTTTTGAGGGGGGGTCGGGCAATCAGCCCCAGCATTTT.

Details on this clonotype: This beta chain is an off-target read within a library intended for alpha chains, so its frequency means little. This chain connects TRBV3-1 to TRBJ2-1; D not resolved. V was trimmed by 0 bases and J by 6 bases, leaving 6 bases between them. Looked up from germline, CDR1 is LGHDT and CDR2 is YNNKEL (reference sequence). The CDR3 has 13 amino acids. The CDR3: CASSQETFNEQFF. The CDR3 coding sequence is TGTGCCAGCAGCCAAGAGACTTTCAATGAGCAGTTCTTC.

This clonotype was found many times. Because this beta chain is a stray read in a library intended to capture alpha chains, its abundance should not be given much weight. This rearrangement joins TRBV23-1 to TRBJ2-7; D ambiguous. TRBV23-1 is labeled an ORF, and its function is uncertain. Trimming took 3 bases from V and 3 from J, leaving 6 bases between them. CDR3 size: 12 residues. The CDR3 DNA reads as TGCGCCAGCAGTCAGAACGGCTACGAGCAGTACTTC. This encodes CASSQNGYEQYF.

This clonotype has a count of ten or more. This beta chain turned up in a library designed for alpha chains; as an off-target read, its abundance says little. The chain is built from TRBV5-1 and TRBJ2-5; D is unresolved. CDR3 length equals 11 residues. With 4 bases removed from V and 0 bases from J, the gap between germline ends came to 1 base. CDR1 is SGHRS, CDR2 YFSETQ, per germline. The CDR3 sequence is CASSNQETQYF. The CDR3 coding sequence is TGCGCCAGCAGCAACCAAGAGACCCAGTACTTC.

This clonotype was seen ten or more times. This beta chain appears as a stray read in a library generated for alpha chains; its size is not informative. The rearrangement joins TRBV5-1 to TRBJ2-1, with TRBD2 matching 13 bases. V was pared by 0 bases and J by 8 bases, with 14 bases of the junction left unmatched. The CDR3 covers 19 residues. CDR1 is SGHRS, CDR2 YFSETQ, per germline. This chain's CDR3 is CASSLETGTSGMRDYEQFF. CDR3 sequence (DNA): TGCGCCAGCAGCTTGGAGACCGGGACTAGCGGGATGAGGGACTATGAGCAGTTCTTC.

The table lists this clonotype with many counts. As an off-target read in a library built for alpha chains, this beta chain has a frequency of little significance. V usage is TRBV18 and J usage is TRBJ2-7, with a tentative D call TRBD2 (5 bases). Germline loops: CDR1 KGHSH, CDR2 LQKENI. Deletions cut 0 bases from V and 3 bases from J, with 15 bases between. The CDR3 is 16 residues long. CDR3 bases: TGTGCCAGCTCACCACCGACAAGCGGAAACTTCTACGAGCAGTACTTC. Protein product: CASSPPTSGNFYEQYF.

This clonotype was found many times. Germline and junction disagree at one end, which may indicate a read error. In a library made to pick up alpha chains, this beta chain is a stray read with a size that means little. The gene calls are TRBV7-9 and TRBJ2-5; TRBD1 matches at 10 bases. The germline V gene encodes CDR1 SEHNR and CDR2 FQNEAQ (reference sequence). The CDR3 spans 15 residues. Written as DNA, the CDR3 is TGTGCCAGCAGCCTAGCCCGGGACAGGGGAGAGACCCAGTACTTC. As protein: CASSLARDRGETQYF.

Sample share makes this clonotype medium-sized. A library made for alpha chains picked up this beta chain off target, so its size means little. V and J are TRBV29-1 and TRBJ1-2; possibly TRBD1 for D (6 bases). The V end was cut by 7 bases, the J end by 1 base, with 10 bases between. The length of the CDR3 is 12 residues. Germline V gene sequence: CDR1 SQVTM, CDR2 ANQGSEA. The DNA of the CDR3 is TGCAGCGCTGGACAGTTTAACTATGGCTACACCTTC. Protein: CSAGQFNYGYTF.

This clonotype was detected ten times or more. Being off target in a library aimed at alpha chains, this beta chain has a size of little meaning. V gene TRBV20-1 combines with J gene TRBJ2-6, with 7 bases that match TRBD1. V lost 2 bases, J lost 0 bases, and 7 bases stayed unmatched. The V gene's germline CDR1 is DFQATT and CDR2 SNEGSKA (reference sequence). The CDR3 consists of 17 residues. The CDR3 reads CSARRGQTFSGANVLTF. The CDR3 DNA reads TGCAGTGCTAGAAGGGGACAGACCTTCTCTGGGGCCAACGTCCTGACTTTC.

This clonotype is medium-sized within its sample. Since it is a stray read in a library aimed at alpha chains, this beta chain has a size that is not meaningful. CDR3 bases: TGCGCCAGCAGCCCCGGACAGGGGTCAGGGGAGCAGTACTTC. It codes for CASSPGQGSGEQYF. This chain links TRBV4-1 with TRBJ2-7; TRBD1 matches 9 bases. The CDR3 has 14 residues. Germline values: CDR1 MGHRA, CDR2 YSYEKL. V dropped 4 bases and J dropped 7; count of bases not matched to a gene: 8.

This clonotype was found a few times. This beta chain came through as a stray read in a library set up for alpha chains, and its size says little. The CDR3 sequence is CASSQVQGGTYEQYF. As DNA, the CDR3 is TGTGCCAGCAGCCAAGTCCAGGGGGGAACCTACGAGCAGTACTTC. The V gene is TRBV4-2, the J gene TRBJ2-7, with D maybe TRBD1 (7 bases). This CDR3 is built from 15 residues. Per the germline V gene, CDR1 is LGHNA and CDR2 is YNFKEQ. The V gene lost 1 base and the J gene lost 2 bases, with 12 bases spanning the gap.

By share, this clonotype counts as medium-sized. The library was built for alpha chains, so this beta chain is an off-target read and its size means little. This sequence joins TRBV20-1 and TRBJ2-7; tentative D call: TRBD1 (5 bases). Germline loops: CDR1 DFQATT, CDR2 SNEGSKA (reference sequence). There are 14 residues in the CDR3. The V end lost 3 bases, the J end lost 3 bases, and 15 bases lay between the germline ends. The CDR3 protein is CSARPKQRGYEQYF. DNA for the CDR3: TGCAGTGCTAGGCCCAAACAAAGGGGCTACGAGCAGTACTTC.

This clonotype is classed as medium-sized. This beta chain is a stray read from a library made for alpha chains; its abundance is not meaningful. The genes are TRBV15 and TRBJ2-7; D is unresolved. This CDR3 spans 15 amino acids. The germline V and J ends were trimmed by 3 bases and 0 bases, with 12 bases remaining between them. From germline, CDR1 is LNHNV and CDR2 YYDKDF (reference sequence). The CDR3 DNA reads TGTGCCACCAGCAGCCCTCCCGACGGCTCCTACGAGCAGTACTTC. This sequence encodes CATSSPPDGSYEQYF. The variable domain in full, completed from reference TRBV15 and TRBJ2-7, reads DAMVIQNPRYQVTQFGKPVTLSCSQTLNHNVMYWYQQKSSQAPKLLFHYYDKDFNNEADTPDNFQSRRPNTSFCFLDIRSPGLGDTAMYLCATSSPPDGSYEQYFGPGTRLTVT.

This clonotype was seen at least ten times. In a library made to pick up alpha chains, this beta chain is a stray read with a size that means little. The genes are TRBV5-1 and TRBJ2-3; D perhaps matches TRBD1 (5 bases). Germline CDR1 SGHRS, CDR2 YFSETQ. This CDR3 spans 15 amino acids. The V end was cut by 2 bases, the J end by 0 bases, with 10 bases between. Here the CDR3 reads CASSLTGPSTDTQYF. CDR3 bases: TGCGCCAGCAGCTTAACAGGACCTAGCACAGATACGCAGTATTTT.

This clonotype came up many times. This beta chain is an off-target read within a library intended for alpha chains, so its frequency means little. The chain employs TRBV19 and TRBJ2-3; D possibly corresponds to TRBD2 (5 bases). Trimming cost V 3 bases and J 8 bases, with 24 bases left between them. The CDR3 is 17 amino acids. CDR1 and CDR2 from the germline V gene are LNHDA and SQIVND (reference sequence). The CDR3 here is CASSISPAAGPRGTQYF. The CDR3 coding sequence is TGTGCCAGTAGTATCTCCCCTGCGGCGGGCCCACGGGGTACGCAGTATTTT.

In its sample, this clonotype was seen many times. This beta chain was picked up by a library intended for alpha chains and is off target, so its count carries little meaning. This chain joins TRBV6-2 or TRBV6-3 and TRBJ2-3; maybe TRBD2 (6 bases). The CDR3 is 17 amino acids. Germline assignment: CDR1 MNHEY and CDR2 SVGEGT. The V end was cut by 1 base, the J end by 4 bases, with 18 bases between. CDR3 DNA: TGTGCCAGCAGTTACTACGATGGGACCCAGCGGGCAGATACGCAGTATTTT. Translated, it gives CASSYYDGTQRADTQYF.

This clonotype was recorded a few times. Because this beta chain is a stray read in a library intended to capture alpha chains, its abundance should not be given much weight. The chain employs TRBV6-2 or TRBV6-3 and TRBJ1-5; 7 bases line up with TRBD1. The CDR3 totals 15 residues. V was pared by 7 bases and J by 0 bases, with 6 bases of the junction left unmatched. Germline CDR1 is MNHEY and CDR2 is SVGEGT. The CDR3 sequence: CASTDRDLSNQPQHF. In DNA, the CDR3 is TGTGCCAGCACTGACAGGGATCTTAGCAATCAGCCCCAGCATTTT.

This clonotype was counted only a few times. Because the library targeted alpha chains, this beta chain is an off-target read whose size means little. The chain employs TRBV3-1 and TRBJ2-1; D not resolved. Per the germline V gene, CDR1 is LGHDT and CDR2 is YNNKEL (reference sequence). With 4 bases removed from V and 2 bases from J, the gap between germline ends came to 9 bases. The CDR3 extends over 14 amino acids. The CDR3 DNA is TGTGCCAGCAGCCCGCCCTGGACCTACAATGAGCAGTTCTTC. It specifies CASSPPWTYNEQFF.

Comments on this clonotype: The library was designed around alpha chains, so this beta chain is a stray read whose abundance carries little weight. V is TRBV5-1 and J is TRBJ2-3; 11 bases align to TRBD2. CDR1 is SGHRS and CDR2 is YFSETQ in the germline V gene. V was pared by 0 bases and J by 2 bases, with 5 bases of the junction left unmatched. There are 17 residues in the CDR3. The CDR3, as DNA: TGCGCCAGCAGCTTGGCCCCACTAGCGGGAGCCACAGATACGCAGTATTTT. It codes for CASSLAPLAGATDTQYF.

This clonotype was detected many times. The library was prepared for alpha chains; this beta chain is a stray read, so its frequency means little. The chain employs TRBV6-5 and TRBJ1-6, with D uncertain. In germline, CDR1 is MNHEY, CDR2 SVGAGI. Trimming removed 8 bases from V and 0 bases from J, with 14 bases in between. This CDR3 spans 16 amino acids. The chain's CDR3 is CASARERRSYNSPLHF. The CDR3 DNA sequence: TGTGCCAGCGCCAGAGAAAGACGCTCCTATAATTCACCCCTCCACTTT.

Many counts were recorded for this clonotype. As an off-target read in a library built for alpha chains, this beta chain has a frequency of little significance. The J gene is TRBJ1-1, the V gene TRBV6-2 or TRBV6-3; D is uncertain. This CDR3 has 14 residues. The germline gives CDR1 MNHEY, CDR2 SVGEGT. V shed 1 base and J shed 5 bases, with 11 bases lying between them. CDR3 DNA: TGTGCCAGCAGTTACTTACCTGTTGGAACTGAAGCTTTCTTT. It specifies CASSYLPVGTEAFF.